This T cell receptor (beta chain) originates from a study of blood T cell repertoires in COVID-19. Study in general: Donors in the United States, Italy and Spain gave samples during acute or convalescent COVID-19.

CDR3 length: 15 residues. Per germline, CDR1 SGHRS and CDR2 YFSETQ. The V and J ends lost 0 bases and 6 bases respectively, with 15 bases between them. The age range of participants was about 18 to 89 years, with residence in about two dozen US areas. Profiling relied on immunoSEQ multiplex PCR, and the TCRdb table lists in-frame clones only, not all of them. Among about 230,000 clones listed, approximately 88% were seen once. Sequencing was performed on PBMCs or T cells enriched from blood (not recorded which). This chain links TRBV5-1 with TRBJ1-2; TRBD1 is a possible D gene (6 bases). The origin of this receptor is a woman aged 30 to 39 who had been exposed to COVID-19. The CDR3 nucleotides are TGCGCCAGCAGCTTGGCAGGGGCAGGGGAGAATGGCTACACCTTC. It codes for CASSLAGAGENGYTF.